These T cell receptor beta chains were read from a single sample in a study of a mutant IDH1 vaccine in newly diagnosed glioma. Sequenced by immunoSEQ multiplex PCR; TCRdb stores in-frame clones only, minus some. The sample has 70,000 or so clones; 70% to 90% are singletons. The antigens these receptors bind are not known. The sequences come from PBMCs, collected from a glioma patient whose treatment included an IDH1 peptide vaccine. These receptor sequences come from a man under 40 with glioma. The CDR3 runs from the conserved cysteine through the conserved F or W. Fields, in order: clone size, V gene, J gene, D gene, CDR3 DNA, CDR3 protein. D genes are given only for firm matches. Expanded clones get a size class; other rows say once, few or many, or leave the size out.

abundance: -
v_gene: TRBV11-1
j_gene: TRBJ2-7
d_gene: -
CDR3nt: TGTGCCAGCAGCCCAAGACAGACCCCCTACGAGCAGTACTTC
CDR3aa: CASSPRQTPYEQYF

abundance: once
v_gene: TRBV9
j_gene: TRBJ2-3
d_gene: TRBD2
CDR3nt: TGTGCCAGCAGCAGAAGCGGGAGAGGTACAGATACGCAGTATTTT
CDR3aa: CASSRSGRGTDTQYF

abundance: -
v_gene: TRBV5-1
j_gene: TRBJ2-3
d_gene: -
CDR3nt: TGCGCCAGCAGCTTGGTACAGGGTCCGTATACGCAGTATTTT
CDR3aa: CASSLVQGPYTQYF

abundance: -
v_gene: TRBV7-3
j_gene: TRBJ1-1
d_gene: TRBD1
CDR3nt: TGTGCCAGCAGCTTAACAGGGACAGGGCGGGACACTGAAGCTTTCTTT
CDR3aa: CASSLTGTGRDTEAFF

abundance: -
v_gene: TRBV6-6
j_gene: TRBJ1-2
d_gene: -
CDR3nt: TGTGCCAGCAGCCCCGGGACTTACTATGGCTACACCTTC
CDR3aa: CASSPGTYYGYTF

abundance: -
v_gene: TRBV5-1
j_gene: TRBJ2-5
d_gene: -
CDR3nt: TGCGCCACTACGGTCCGAGGGGCTGGGGAGACCCAGTACTTC
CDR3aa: CATTVRGAGETQYF

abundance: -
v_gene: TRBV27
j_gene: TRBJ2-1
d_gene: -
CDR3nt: TGTGCCAGCAGTTTTCTCCGGAGTGAGCAGTTCTTC
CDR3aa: CASSFLRSEQFF

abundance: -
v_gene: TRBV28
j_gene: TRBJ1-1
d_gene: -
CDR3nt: TGTGCCAGCAGTTGGGGACGGTTGGGTACTGAAGCTTTCTTT
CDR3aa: CASSWGRLGTEAFF

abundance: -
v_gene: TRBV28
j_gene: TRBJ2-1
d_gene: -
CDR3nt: TGTGCCAGCAGTTTAAGCGCTAGCTACAATGAGCAGTTCTTC
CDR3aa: CASSLSASYNEQFF

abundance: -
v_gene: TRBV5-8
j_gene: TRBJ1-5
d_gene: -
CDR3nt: TGTGCCAGCAGCTTAGGGCAGCCCCAGCATTTT
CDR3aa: CASSLGQPQHF

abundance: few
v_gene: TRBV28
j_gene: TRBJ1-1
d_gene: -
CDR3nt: TGTGCCAGCAGCCTTAGGGGTTTGACTGAAGCTTTCTTT
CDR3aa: CASSLRGLTEAFF

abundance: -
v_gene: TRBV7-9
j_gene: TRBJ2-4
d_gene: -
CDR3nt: TGTGCCAGCAGCTTTGGGGTCCGTAATGGCGAGGACATTCAGTACTTC
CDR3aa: CASSFGVRNGEDIQYF

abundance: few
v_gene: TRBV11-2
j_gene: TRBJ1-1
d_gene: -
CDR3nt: TGTGCCAGCAGCTTAGGAACAGACACTGAAGCTTTCTTT
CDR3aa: CASSLGTDTEAFF

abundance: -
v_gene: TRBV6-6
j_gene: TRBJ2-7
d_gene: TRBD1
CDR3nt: TGTGCCAGCACCCGAGGGACAGGTACCTACGAGCAGTACTTC
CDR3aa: CASTRGTGTYEQYF

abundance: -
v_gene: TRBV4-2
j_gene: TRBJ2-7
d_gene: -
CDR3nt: TGTGCCAGCAGCCAAGAGGGAGCGGCCAACGTTTACGAGCAGTACTTC
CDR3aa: CASSQEGAANVYEQYF

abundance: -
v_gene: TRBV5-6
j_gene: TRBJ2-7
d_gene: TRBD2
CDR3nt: TGTGCCAGCAGCCTAGGGACTAGCGGGAAGTACGAGCAGTACTTC
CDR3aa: CASSLGTSGKYEQYF

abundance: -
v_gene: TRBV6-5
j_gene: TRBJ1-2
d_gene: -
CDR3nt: TGTGCCAGCAGTTACTGGGCCGGGGGTCACTATGGCTACACCTTC
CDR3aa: CASSYWAGGHYGYTF

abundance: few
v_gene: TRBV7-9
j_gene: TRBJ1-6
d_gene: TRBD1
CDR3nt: TGTGCCAGCAGCTCGCCGGGACAGCATAATTCACCCCTCCACTTT
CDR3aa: CASSSPGQHNSPLHF

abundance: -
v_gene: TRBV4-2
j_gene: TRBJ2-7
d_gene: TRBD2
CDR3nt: TGTGCCAGCAGCCAAGATGTAGCGGGAGGTCCCTACGAGCAGTACTTC
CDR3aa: CASSQDVAGGPYEQYF

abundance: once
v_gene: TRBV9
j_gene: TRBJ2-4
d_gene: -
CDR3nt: TGTGCCAGCAGCCCCGAGGTGGGCAAAAACATTCAGTACTTC
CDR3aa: CASSPEVGKNIQYF

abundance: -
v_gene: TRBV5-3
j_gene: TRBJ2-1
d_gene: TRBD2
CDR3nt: TGTGCCAGAATCCATCAACCGGGACTACAGTTCTTC
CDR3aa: CARIHQPGLQFF

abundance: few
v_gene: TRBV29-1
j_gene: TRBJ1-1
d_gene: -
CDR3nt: TGCAGCGTTAAAGATTGGGGGGCAGGGTCTGAAGCTTTCTTT
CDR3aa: CSVKDWGAGSEAFF

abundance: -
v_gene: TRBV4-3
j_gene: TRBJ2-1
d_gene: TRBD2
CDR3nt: TGCGCCAGCAGCCTTGAGAGGCCCATAGCGGGGGGGGTTGATGAGCAGTTCTTC
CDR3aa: CASSLERPIAGGVDEQFF

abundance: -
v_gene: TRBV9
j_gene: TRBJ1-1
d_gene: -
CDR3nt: TGTGCCAGCAGCGTAGCTGACACGAACACTGAAGCTTTCTTT
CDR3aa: CASSVADTNTEAFF

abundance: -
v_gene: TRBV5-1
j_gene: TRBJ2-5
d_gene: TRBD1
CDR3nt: TGCGCCAGCAGCTCGGACAGGGTCCGGGGCCAAGAGACCCAGTACTTC
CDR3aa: CASSSDRVRGQETQYF

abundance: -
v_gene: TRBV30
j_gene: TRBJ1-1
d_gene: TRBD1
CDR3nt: TGTGCCTCCGGACAGGGGGAACAAGCTTTCTTT
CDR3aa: CASGQGEQAFF

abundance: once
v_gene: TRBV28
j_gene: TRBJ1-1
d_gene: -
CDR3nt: TGTGCCAGCGTGGGGGGTAGGAACCCGAACACTGAAGCTTTCTTT
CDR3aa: CASVGGRNPNTEAFF

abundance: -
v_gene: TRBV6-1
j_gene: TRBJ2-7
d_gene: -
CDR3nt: TGTGCCAGCAGTTCAGACAGGTTCTCCTACGAGCAGTACTTC
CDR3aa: CASSSDRFSYEQYF

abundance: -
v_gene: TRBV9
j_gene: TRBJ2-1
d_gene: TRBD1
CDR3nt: TGTGCCAGCAGCGTATCCGACAGGGTAGAGGGTGAGCAGTTCTTC
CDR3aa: CASSVSDRVEGEQFF

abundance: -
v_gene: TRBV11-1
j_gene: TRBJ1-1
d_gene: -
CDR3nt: TGTGCCAGCAGCTTAGGGAGAAACACTGAAGCTTTCTTT
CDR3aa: CASSLGRNTEAFF

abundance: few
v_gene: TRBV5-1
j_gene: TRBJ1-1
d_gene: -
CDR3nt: TGCGCCAGCAGCTTGATGGTGGATTCCACTGAAGCTTTCTTT
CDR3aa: CASSLMVDSTEAFF

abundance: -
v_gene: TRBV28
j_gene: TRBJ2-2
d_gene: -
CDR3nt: TGTGCCAGCAGTTTAGGCAGTCGCGGGGAGCTGTTTTTT
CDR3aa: CASSLGSRGELFF

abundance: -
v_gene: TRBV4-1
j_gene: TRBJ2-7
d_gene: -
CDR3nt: TGCGCCAGCAGCCCTGTTAGCGGACCTACGACCTACGAGCAGTACTTC
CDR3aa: CASSPVSGPTTYEQYF

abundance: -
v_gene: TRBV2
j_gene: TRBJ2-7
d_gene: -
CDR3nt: TGTGCCAGCAGTATCGGTTACGAGCAGTACTTC
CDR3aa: CASSIGYEQYF

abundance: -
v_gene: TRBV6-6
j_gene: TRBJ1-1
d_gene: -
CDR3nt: TGTGCCAGCAGTTCCCGGCGTGGCGGGAACACTGAAGCTTTCTTT
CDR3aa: CASSSRRGGNTEAFF

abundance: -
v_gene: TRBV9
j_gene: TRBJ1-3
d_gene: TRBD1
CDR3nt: TGTGCCAGCAGCGCGGGACAGGGTCTCCTCTCTGGAAACACCATATATTTT
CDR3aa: CASSAGQGLLSGNTIYF

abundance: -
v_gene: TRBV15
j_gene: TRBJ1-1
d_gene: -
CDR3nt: TGTGCCACCGGAAGGGGGGGGAACACTGAAGCTTTCTTT
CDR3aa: CATGRGGNTEAFF

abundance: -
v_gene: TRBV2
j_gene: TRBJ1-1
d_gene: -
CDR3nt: TGTGCCAGCAGTTACGGAATTAACACTGAAGCTTTCTTT
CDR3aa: CASSYGINTEAFF

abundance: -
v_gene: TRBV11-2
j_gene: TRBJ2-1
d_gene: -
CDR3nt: TGTGCCAGCAGCTGGGACTCCTCCTACAATGAGCAGTTCTTC
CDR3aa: CASSWDSSYNEQFF

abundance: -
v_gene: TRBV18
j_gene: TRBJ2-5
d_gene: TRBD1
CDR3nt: TGTGCCAGCTCACCACCTGGGACAGGGCGGGAGACCCAGTACTTC
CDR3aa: CASSPPGTGRETQYF

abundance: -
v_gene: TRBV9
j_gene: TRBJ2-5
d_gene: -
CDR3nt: TGTGCCAGCAGCGTAAACAGCCAAGAGACCCAGTACTTC
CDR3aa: CASSVNSQETQYF

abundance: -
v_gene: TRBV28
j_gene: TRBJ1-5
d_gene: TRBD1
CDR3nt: TGTGCCAGCAGTTACGAGACAGGGAAGAGCAATCAGCCCCAGCATTTT
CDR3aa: CASSYETGKSNQPQHF

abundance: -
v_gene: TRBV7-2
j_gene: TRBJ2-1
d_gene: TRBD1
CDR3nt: TGTGCCAGCAGCTTACAGGGGGCCGGGTCGAATGAGCAGTTCTTC
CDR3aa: CASSLQGAGSNEQFF

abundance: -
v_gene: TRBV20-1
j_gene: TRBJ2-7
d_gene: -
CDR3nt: TGCAGTGCAGAGACAAACTACGAGCAGTACTTC
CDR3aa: CSAETNYEQYF

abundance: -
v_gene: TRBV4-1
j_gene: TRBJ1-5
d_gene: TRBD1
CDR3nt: TGCGCCAGCAGCCAAACCCCGGGACAGGGGTATAATCAGCCCCAGCATTTT
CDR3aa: CASSQTPGQGYNQPQHF

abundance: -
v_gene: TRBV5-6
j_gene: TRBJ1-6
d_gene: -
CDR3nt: TGTGCCAGCAGCTGGAGCCCTAGCGGTTCACCCCTCCACTTT
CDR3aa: CASSWSPSGSPLHF

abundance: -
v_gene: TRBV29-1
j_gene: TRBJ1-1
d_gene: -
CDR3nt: TGCAGCTTCGGTCCAACAGGGAACACTGAAGCTTTCTTT
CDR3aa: CSFGPTGNTEAFF